Following are 7 T cell receptor beta chains from one sample sequenced in a study of blood T cell repertoires in COVID-19. The assay was immunoSEQ multiplex PCR, and TCRdb's table has in-frame clones only and misses some. The profile covers fewer than 350,000 clones, with 81% appearing a single time and 2.5% to 3% taken by the ten largest. The sequenced material came from peripheral blood. The receptors come from a woman aged 55-70 years with active or convalescent COVID-19.

V gene TRBV9 combines with J gene TRBJ2-2; 7 bases map to TRBD1. The germline V gene encodes CDR1 SGDLS and CDR2 YYNGEE. This CDR3 is 14 amino acids long. V was clipped by 3 bases and J by 6 bases; unmatched bases: 5. The CDR3, as DNA: TGTGCCAGCAGCGGACCGACAGGGTCCGGGGAGCTGTTTTTT. This translates into CASSGPTGSGELFF.

The V gene is TRBV28, the J gene TRBJ2-5, with D tentatively TRBD1 (5 bases). Trimming cost V 1 base and J 9 bases, with 15 bases left between them. Germline CDR1 and CDR2: MDHEN and SYDVKM. The CDR3 totals 14 residues. CDR3 DNA: TGTGCCAGCAGTTTATTTGCGACAGCATCGTCCCAGTACTTC. It yields the protein CASSLFATASSQYF.

This clone was seen a single time. The sample contains more than one DNA sequence encoding this CDR3. The V call is TRBV5-1, the J call TRBJ2-5, with 9 positions matching TRBD2. Germline CDR1 reads SGHRS; CDR2 reads YFSETQ. The CDR3 spans 15 residues. J gave up 2 bases and V 0 bases, and 2 bases lay outside the gene matches. The CDR3 DNA reads TGCGCCAGCAGCTTGGGACTAGCGGTACAAGAGACCCAGTACTTC. Residues: CASSLGLAVQETQYF.

This clone was seen a single time. The V gene is TRBV6-5, the J gene TRBJ2-7, with D possibly matching TRBD1 (6 bases). The CDR3 has 14 residues. CDR1 is MNHEY, CDR2 SVGAGI, per germline. V gave up 8 bases and J gave up 3 bases, with 17 bases separating them. The chain's CDR3 is CASLRGSWGYEQYF. The DNA of the CDR3 is TGTGCCAGCCTAAGGGGGTCGTGGGGCTACGAGCAGTACTTC.

The gene calls are TRBV5-6 and TRBJ1-2, with unresolved D. Germline CDR1 SGHDT, CDR2 YYEEEE. The CDR3 spans 13 residues. Between the trimmed V and J ends, which lost 3 bases and 4 bases, there was a span of 10 bases. In DNA, the CDR3 is TGTGCCAGCAGCTCCGGGAGGACCTATGGCTACACCTTC. This gives the protein CASSSGRTYGYTF.

The chain is built from TRBV27 and TRBJ1-2; 7 bases match TRBD1. Looked up from germline, CDR1 is MNHEY and CDR2 is SMNVEV (reference sequence). V trimming: 5 bases; J trimming: 4 bases; junction bases outside the gene matches: 7. The CDR3 extends over 14 amino acids. In nucleotides, the CDR3 is TGTGCCAGCAGTCCAGGGACAGTTCTCTATGGCTACACCTTC. Translated: CASSPGTVLYGYTF.

The chain is built from TRBV5-1 and TRBJ2-2; D perhaps matches TRBD1 (9 bases). With 3 bases removed from V and 4 bases from J, the gap between germline ends came to 19 bases. Germline V gene lookup returns CDR1 SGHRS and CDR2 YFSETQ. CDR3 length equals 17 residues. For the CDR3, the DNA is TGCGCCAGCAGCTACAGTAGCGGGACAGGGACCACCGGGGAGCTGTTTTTT. Amino acid sequence: CASSYSSGTGTTGELFF.